Shown below are 26 T cell receptor beta chains from a single sample sequenced in a study of untreated major depressive disorder. Sequenced by immunoSEQ multiplex PCR; TCRdb stores in-frame clones only, minus some. Of approximately 20,000 clones detected, more than 75% appear once; the ten largest clones hold less than 1%. The sequenced material came from CD4+ T cells from PBMCs. The receptor set was obtained from a woman aged 30 to 39 in good health.

The J gene is TRBJ2-4, the V gene TRBV2; the D gene is possibly TRBD2 (6 bases). The CDR3 has 14 residues. V lost 6 bases and J lost 4, with 13 bases in between. Germline-derived CDR1 and CDR2 are SNHLY and FYNNEI. CDR3 nucleotide sequence: TGTGCCAGCAGGGACTCCCGGGGGAAAAACATTCAGTACTTC. Encoded protein: CASRDSRGKNIQYF.

V usage is TRBV20-1 and J usage is TRBJ2-7; D is unclear. Trimming removed 4 bases at V and 6 bases at J, with 10 bases between. The CDR3 spans 11 residues. Germline lookup yields CDR1 DFQATT and CDR2 SNEGSKA (reference sequence). CDR3 DNA sequence: TGCAGTGCTAACGCGAACTTCGAGCAGTACTTC. It codes for CSANANFEQYF.

The CDR3 DNA reads as TGCGCCAGCAGCCAAGCGGGAGGGACCACCGGGGAGCTGTTTTTT. Protein product: CASSQAGGTTGELFF. This chain connects TRBV4-3 to TRBJ2-2; 8 nucleotides match TRBD2. The germline gives CDR1 LGHNA, CDR2 YSLEER. V dropped 1 base and J dropped 4; count of bases not matched to a gene: 2. This CDR3 is 15 amino acids long.

V and J are TRBV29-1 and TRBJ2-7; D is ambiguous. There are 11 residues in the CDR3. Germline CDR1 is SQVTM and CDR2 is ANQGSEA. Trimming pared 4 bases from V and 4 bases from J, leaving 8 bases between. CDR3 in DNA: TGCAGCGTTGTAGGTCTTTACGAGCAGTACTTC. It is translated as CSVVGLYEQYF.

The genes are TRBV18 and TRBJ2-5; 12 bases line up with TRBD1. Looked up from germline, CDR1 is KGHSH and CDR2 is LQKENI. Unmatched junction bases numbered 4, after V lost 4 bases and J lost 4 bases. CDR3 length: 15 amino acids. The CDR3: CASSLGTGGRETQYF. The CDR3 DNA follows: TGTGCCAGCTCACTCGGGACAGGGGGCCGAGAGACCCAGTACTTC. The variable domain in full, with the rest retrieved from reference TRBV18 and TRBJ2-5, is NAGVMQNPRHLVRRRGQEARLRCSPMKGHSHVYWYRQLPEEGLKFMVYLQKENIIDESGMPKERFSAEFPKEGPSILRIQQVVRGDSAAYFCASSLGTGGRETQYFGPGTRLLVL.

The chain employs TRBV5-5 and TRBJ1-6; D is perhaps TRBD1 (6 bases). Germline V gene data show CDR1 as SGHKS and CDR2 as YYEKEE (reference sequence). The CDR3 has 16 residues. Trimming removed 1 base at V and 0 bases at J, with 8 bases between. CDR3: CASSLRGNSYNSPLHF. The CDR3 region has the DNA TGTGCCAGCAGCTTGAGGGGGAACTCCTATAATTCACCCCTCCACTTT.

This clone has only a few counts. The V gene is TRBV6-1, the J gene TRBJ1-2; a possible D gene is TRBD1 (6 bases). V was shortened by 6 bases and J by 2 bases, with 10 bases between the two germline ends. This CDR3 comprises 13 residues. The germline V gene encodes CDR1 MNHNS and CDR2 SASEGT. In DNA, the CDR3 is TGTGCCAGCAGCCCTGGACAGAACTATGGCTACACCTTC. Amino acids: CASSPGQNYGYTF.

This clone was detected only a few times. The chain recombines TRBV7-9 with TRBJ2-7; possible D gene TRBD1, 5 bases. Trimming left V 8 bases short and J 6 bases short, with 14 bases between. This CDR3 comprises 12 residues. Germline-derived CDR1 and CDR2 are SEHNR and FQNEAQ (reference sequence). Here the CDR3 reads CASAPQGGEQYF. CDR3 nucleotides: TGTGCCAGCGCCCCCCAGGGCGGCGAGCAGTACTTC.

V usage is TRBV25-1 and J usage is TRBJ2-5; no clear D. The germline CDR1 and CDR2 sequences are MGHDK and SYGVNS. CDR3 length: 14 residues. Between the trimmed V and J ends, which lost 6 bases and 3 bases, there was a span of 14 bases. The CDR3 reads CASRDNLVKETQYF. CDR3 nucleotides: TGTGCCAGCAGAGACAACCTAGTCAAAGAGACCCAGTACTTC.

In this sample, this clone turned up once. The V and J genes are TRBV10-3 and TRBJ1-5, with no clear D. V was shortened by 5 bases and J by 0 bases, with 5 bases between the two germline ends. CDR3 length: 13 residues. Germline lookup yields CDR1 ENHRY and CDR2 SYGVKD. The CDR3 sequence is CAISRDSNQPQHF. The CDR3 DNA follows: TGTGCCATCAGTAGAGATAGCAATCAGCCCCAGCATTTT.

CDR3 region: CASSSRGRTGELFF. The CDR3 DNA is TGTGCCAGCAGCTCGAGGGGTCGGACCGGGGAGCTGTTTTTT. J is TRBJ2-2 and V is TRBV6-5; either TRBD1 or TRBD2 may supply D (5 bases each). Germline V gives CDR1 MNHEY, CDR2 SVGAGI. Between the trimmed V and J ends, which lost 6 bases and 5 bases, there was a span of 13 bases. This CDR3 has 14 residues.

The chain combines TRBV10-3 with TRBJ2-7, with D possibly matching TRBD1 (6 bases). The CDR3 runs to 15 residues. Germline CDR1 reads ENHRY; CDR2 reads SYGVKD. With 4 bases removed from V and 3 bases from J, the gap between germline ends came to 16 bases. This CDR3 is CAISGDTGSYYEQYF. For the CDR3, the DNA is TGTGCCATCAGTGGGGACACGGGGAGTTACTACGAGCAGTACTTC.

In its sample, this clone was seen once. The rearrangement joins TRBV28 to TRBJ2-1; tentative D call: TRBD1 (6 bases). V shed 8 bases and J shed 6 bases, with 26 bases lying between them. The germline gives CDR1 MDHEN, CDR2 SYDVKM. CDR3 length: 17 amino acids. The CDR3 DNA is TGTGCCAGCGGCGGATTCCTAACAGGGAAACTACGCAATGAGCAGTTCTTC. This encodes CASGGFLTGKLRNEQFF.

This sequence joins TRBV5-3 and TRBJ2-4, with 8 bases fitting TRBD2. TRBV5-3 is an ORF, and what it does is uncertain. The CDR3 consists of 15 residues. With 6 bases clipped from V and 2 bases from J, the junction kept 7 bases outside the gene matches. The CDR3 loop is CARNFRGGPKNIQYF. DNA of the CDR3: TGTGCCAGAAACTTTCGGGGGGGACCCAAAAACATTCAGTACTTC.

The chain has TRBV2 and TRBJ2-7, with D tentatively TRBD1 (5 bases). Trimming left V 7 bases short and J 3 bases short, with 13 bases between. There are 13 residues in the CDR3. Germline V gene data show CDR1 as SNHLY and CDR2 as FYNNEI. The CDR3 DNA follows: TGTGCCAGCAAGGCAGGGATATTCTACGAGCAGTACTTC. Encoded protein: CASKAGIFYEQYF.

The chain is built from TRBV7-2 and TRBJ1-1; no definite D call. Germline lookup yields CDR1 SGHTA and CDR2 FQGNSA. This CDR3 region has 15 residues. V was pared by 0 bases and J by 0 bases, with 8 bases between. CDR3 coding DNA: TGTGCCAGCAGCTTAGCAGGGAACGTGAACACTGAAGCTTTCTTT. Protein sequence: CASSLAGNVNTEAFF.

This clone occurred once. This chain uses TRBV18 with TRBJ1-5; 8 nucleotides match TRBD1. The CDR3 runs 15 residues. Per germline, CDR1 KGHSH and CDR2 LQKENI. With 6 bases clipped from V and 9 bases from J, the junction kept 13 bases outside the gene matches. The CDR3 is CASSGQAGQSGPQHF. CDR3 coding DNA: TGTGCCAGCTCGGGACAGGCGGGTCAATCAGGGCCCCAGCATTTT.

This sequence joins TRBV27 and TRBJ2-3; possibly TRBD2 for D (6 bases). CDR1 and CDR2 (germline): MNHEY, SMNVEV (reference sequence). The CDR3 extends over 14 amino acids. Trimming removed 10 bases from V and 2 bases from J, with 16 bases in between. This CDR3 is CATNPGLNTDTQYF. The CDR3 DNA sequence: TGTGCCACCAATCCGGGACTTAACACAGATACGCAGTATTTT.

The rearrangement links TRBV18 to TRBJ1-6; TRBD1 is a possible D gene (6 bases). The CDR3 has 14 amino acids. V was shortened by 5 bases and J by 3 bases, with 8 bases between the two germline ends. Germline values: CDR1 KGHSH, CDR2 LQKENI. The CDR3 region has the DNA TGTGCCAGCTCAACACAGGGCTATAATTCACCCCTCCACTTT. This sequence encodes CASSTQGYNSPLHF.

The rearrangement uses TRBV5-6 and TRBJ2-3; TRBD2 agrees at 7 bases. Germline trimming cut 3 bases from V and 6 bases from J; bases unmatched to any gene: 10. In germline, CDR1 is SGHDT, CDR2 YYEEEE. This CDR3 contains 15 residues. The CDR3 here is CASSSLAGTGDTQYF. In nucleotides, the CDR3 is TGTGCCAGCAGCTCCTTAGCGGGTACTGGGGATACGCAGTATTTT.

The chain has TRBV23-1 and TRBJ1-1, with D maybe TRBD1 (5 bases). TRBV23-1 is an ORF; its function is uncertain. The V end was cut by 2 bases, the J end by 1 base, with 8 bases between. The CDR3 loop spans 14 amino acids. The CDR3 reads CASSQQGKNTEAFF. The CDR3 DNA follows: TGCGCCAGCAGTCAACAGGGTAAGAACACTGAAGCTTTCTTT.

The chain carries TRBV9 and TRBJ2-5, with D uncertain. Germline lookup yields CDR1 SGDLS and CDR2 YYNGEE. The CDR3 has 14 residues. The V end lost 7 bases, the J end lost 4 bases, and 17 bases lay between the germline ends. The CDR3 DNA is TGTGCCAGCGCCTCCGGAGATTCAAGAGAGACCCAGTACTTC. Its translation: CASASGDSRETQYF.

The V gene is TRBV2, the J gene TRBJ2-1; D unresolved. Germline CDR1 SNHLY, CDR2 FYNNEI. CDR3 length equals 14 residues. Trimming cost V 3 bases and J 9 bases, with 15 bases left between them. The CDR3 DNA reads TGTGCCAGCAGTGACCTCGCCGCGCGCACTGAGCAGTTCTTC. Protein product: CASSDLAARTEQFF.

The rearrangement joins TRBV7-2 to TRBJ2-6; D perhaps matches TRBD1 (5 bases). The CDR3 runs to 16 residues. The germline V gene has CDR1 SGHTA and CDR2 FQGNSA. Trimming stripped 3 bases from V and 4 bases from J, with 13 bases between. Here the CDR3 reads CASSFLRVAGANVLTF. As DNA, the CDR3 is TGTGCCAGCAGCTTCCTCAGGGTTGCCGGGGCCAACGTCCTGACTTTC. The whole variable domain, filled in from reference TRBV7-2 and TRBJ2-6, reads GAGVSQSPSNKVTEKGKDVELRCDPISGHTALYWYRQSLGQGLEFLIYFQGNSAPDKSGLPSDRFSAERTGGSVSTLTIQRTQQEDSAVYLCASSFLRVAGANVLTFGAGSRLTVL.

The chain employs TRBV6-4 and TRBJ2-3; TRBD1 matches 11 bases. The V and J ends lost 2 bases and 7 bases, in that order; junction bases with no gene match: 8. The CDR3 has 16 residues. The germline V gene encodes CDR1 MRHNA and CDR2 SNTAGT. Written as DNA, the CDR3 is TGTGCCAGCAGTGACGCGCCTGGACAGGGGGCTAATACGCAGTATTTT. Amino acid sequence: CASSDAPGQGANTQYF.

The chain uses TRBV30 and TRBJ1-2; weak D call: TRBD1 (6 bases). The CDR3 totals 14 residues. Between the trimmed V and J ends, which lost 2 bases and 0 bases, there was a span of 10 bases. Germline values: CDR1 GTSNPN, CDR2 SVGIG (reference sequence). Here the CDR3 reads CAWSRDITNYGYTF. The CDR3 nucleotides are TGTGCCTGGAGTAGGGACATTACTAACTATGGCTACACCTTC. Together with reference TRBV30 and TRBJ1-2, the CDR3 gives the full variable domain: SQTIHQWPATLVQPVGSPLSLECTVEGTSNPNLYWYRQAAGRGLQLLFYSVGIGQISSEVPQNLSASRPQDRQFILSSKKLLLSDSGFYLCAWSRDITNYGYTFGSGTRLTVV.